The TCR beta chain under discussion was sequenced for a study of CD8+ T cells in alopecia areata. Study results and limitations: Scalp samples also yield sequences of resident alphabeta T cells from normal skin.

This clone has more than one count but fewer than ten. Its target is not known. cDNA serving as the sequencing template came from extracted, reverse transcribed RNA. Libraries were prepared by immunoSEQ multiplex PCR; TCRdb keeps only in-frame clonotypes and omits some of them. Among around 200,000 clones, less than 65% were seen once, and the ten largest hold 4.2%. From germline, CDR1 is SGHDT and CDR2 YYEEEE. The CDR3 totals 17 residues. J lost 1 base, V lost 2 bases, and 9 bases had no gene match. Treatment defined: oral pan-JAK inhibitor, 5-10 mg twice daily. The chain couples TRBV5-6 to TRBJ2-7, with 10 bases lining up with TRBD2. The specimen comprised CD4+ T cells sorted from blood, sampled at week 4, from a patient treated with tofacitinib. The TCR sequence derives from a human donor with alopecia areata. The DNA for the CDR3 is TGTGCCAGCAGCTTCGGTAGCGGGGGGTCCCTATCCTACGAGCAGTACTTC. Amino acid sequence: CASSFGSGGSLSYEQYF.